The 2 T cell receptor beta chains below come from one sample, sequenced in a study of spatial heterogeneity in lung cancer. Time point: sample taken at primary tumor resection. Whole RNA, isolated from tumor, nontumor lung or frozen PBMC, was sequenced without prior sorting. TCRdb redid the calling of the 5' RACE reads with MiXCR, one entry per CDR3 protein. This table holds more than 30,000 distinct CDR3 sequences, 5.2% found once. The sequenced sample was PBMCs, obtained at surgery. Receptors originate from a female donor with early-stage non-small cell lung cancer.

This clonotype was seen at least ten times. This chain links TRBV5-1 with TRBJ1-6, with TRBD1 identical over 9 bases. CDR1 is SGHRS and CDR2 is YFSETQ in the germline V gene. Trimming at V came to 4 bases and at J to 7 bases, leaving 9 bases not matched to a gene. The CDR3 has 16 residues. DNA of the CDR3: TGCGCCAGCAGCGCAGCGGGACAGGGAAGGAATTCACCCCTCCACTTT. Protein product: CASSAAGQGRNSPLHF.

Ten or more counts support this clonotype. The chain links TRBV7-2 to TRBJ2-1; TRBD1 is a possible D gene (5 bases). Germline CDR1 SGHTA, CDR2 FQGNSA. The ends were cut back, 0 bases at V and 2 bases at J, with 8 bases in the middle. There are 15 residues in the CDR3. The chain's CDR3 is CASSLATGAYNEQFF. The CDR3 DNA is TGTGCCAGCAGCTTAGCTACAGGCGCCTACAATGAGCAGTTCTTC.